Sequencing of this TCR beta chain was carried out in a study of Ad26.COV2.S vaccination and SARS-CoV-2 variants (dated by TCRdb to the early 2020s). Study-level background: Donors in the vaccine arm were drawn from COV1001, a phase I-IIa trial of Ad26.COV2.S in healthy adults that was multicentre, randomized, double-blind and placebo-controlled. Dosing of Ad26.COV2.S was intramuscular, at either 5x10^10 or 1x10^11 viral particles, delivered as one shot or as two shots spaced 56 days apart. A total of 32 samples were included in the TCR-sequenced set, comprising about 20 Ad26.COV2.S vaccine recipients, 5 placebo recipients and 8 SARS-CoV-2 convalescent individuals. Blinding of investigators to trial group allocation was maintained during experiments and outcome assessment. Trial participants were randomized into five groups of five, in which low-dose or high-dose Ad26.COV2.S was given once or twice, or placebo was given on both occasions. The specificity and breadth of SARS-CoV-2-reactive T cell receptors after Ad26.COV2.S vaccination were assessed by TCRbeta repertoire sequencing.

What the work shows at the level of the full study, not this receptor alone: The authors noted that the TCR breadth and depth analyses may have underestimated total T cell responses. Higher spike-specific TCR breadth was observed in Ad26.COV2.S recipients than in placebo recipients (P = 0.0014). Comparing responses between vaccine doses or regimens was not something the study was powered to do. Comparable non-spike TCR breadth was observed between vaccine and placebo recipients, consistent with only spike being contained in the vaccine. After vaccination, substantial breadth of spike-specific CD8+ and CD4+ T cell responses was reported.

As regards this clone: This receptor's antigen is unknown. No much larger clone is present one base from it, and per-base qualities are unavailable.

The sample's treatment or condition, from its label and the paper: approximately 18 received Ad26.COV2.S at low or high dose, single or two shots; 5 received placebo; per-sample allocation not given. Repertoires of vaccine and placebo recipients were sequenced from samples collected on day 63 after the first injection. In Cohort 1b, around 23 adults aged 18-55 years were enrolled at a single site in Boston, USA, between 29 July and 7 August 2020. Ad26.COV2.S consisted of a replication-incompetent adenovirus type 26 vector by which a prefusion-stabilized SARS-CoV-2 spike protein from the original Wuhan strain was expressed. The V and J ends are trimmed by 8 bases and 0 bases, leaving 11 bases between them. CDR1 and CDR2 are drawn from the germline V gene (reference sequence): LGHDT, YNNKEL. There are 14 amino acids in the CDR3, from cysteine to phenylalanine inclusive. Only CDR3 DNA remains: 42 bases, in frame from the first base.

The immunoSEQ Assay was used to sequence TCRbeta CDR3 regions. After extraction, genomic DNA underwent amplification by bias-controlled multiplex PCR, followed by high-throughput sequencing. The paper's processing steps were these. To quantify the absolute abundance of each unique TCRbeta CDR3 region, sequences were collapsed and filtered. T cell fraction was estimated by normalizing TCRbeta template counts to usable DNA, with usable DNA measured through amplification of reference genes found in all nucleated cells. Repertoire TCRs were annotated as SARS-CoV-2-specific by exact matching of V gene, CDR3 amino acid sequence and J gene to a known reactive TCR set. The reference SARS-CoV-2 TCR set was obtained from MIRA and was filtered for enrichment in COVID-19-positive ImmuneCODE repertoires, whereby public or cross-reactive TCRs were removed. Based on the MIRA antigens, annotated TCRs were further analysed at the level of specific ORF or position within ORF. Depth was the summed frequency of annotated unique rearrangements, while breadth was defined as annotated unique rearrangements over total unique productive rearrangements. Group comparisons of TCR breadth used two-sided Wilcoxon rank-sum tests. In TCRdb, the immuneACCESS table is reduced to in-frame sequences with V and J assigned. These tables do not hold every clone; where another copy was compared, an unresolved V gene accounts for under half, and the others remain unexplained. For V, J and clone size, that table is used; D and trimming come from the DNA. The sample records around 340,000 clones, around 88% of which are singletons. The top ten clones comprise 5% of the sample.

The sequence links TRBV3-1 (or the pseudogene TRBV3-2) to TRBJ1-5; the D gene remains uncertain. The clonotype was recovered from a person aged 18-65 years who received the Ad26.COV2.S COVID-19 vaccine or a placebo. The material sequenced was peripheral blood, taken in a trial of Ad26.COV2.S vaccine versus placebo. The nucleotide sequence reads TGTGCCAGCGGACCAGCTAATAGCAATCAGCCCCAGCATTTT. This encodes CASGPANSNQPQHF.